The sequence of this TCR beta chain was determined in a study of cytomegalovirus exposure and HLA in healthy donors. Findings and caveats of the study: As immune exposure information, only CMV serostatus was available. In a later analysis, compared with equally common non-associated chains, HLA-associated beta chains were more expanded. High sensitivity and specificity were reportedly achieved when the classifier diagnosed cytomegalovirus status.

This clone was seen only a few times. Its antigen remains unknown. The PCR had 60 Vbeta and 13 Jbeta primers. TCRdb's table, derived via immunoSEQ multiplex PCR, lists solely in-frame clones and lacks some. In the table there are roughly 190,000 clones, about 9% of which are singletons. CDR1 is SGHRS and CDR2 is YFSETQ in the germline V gene. The CDR3 is 15 residues long. V lost 3 bases and J 5 bases, leaving 16 bases between the germline ends. Sequencing input: PBMCs. This clonotype was obtained from a woman under 40 in good health and CMV-seropositive. The chain is built from TRBV5-1 and TRBJ2-3; D possibly corresponds to TRBD1 (6 bases). The CDR3 region has the DNA TGCGCCAGCAGCTCTGGACAGTTGCTGTTAGATACGCAGTATTTT. Translated, it gives CASSSGQLLLDTQYF.